This T cell receptor (beta chain) was profiled in a study of T cells after yellow fever vaccination (dated by TCRdb to the late 2010s). At the level of the whole study: Using CD3, CD45RA, CCR7 and CD95 staining, memory subsets (EM, EMRA, CM and Tscm) were sorted on a BD FACS Aria III. The SMART-Seq v4 Ultra Low Input RNA kit was used to prepare libraries from fractions with low cell numbers. To follow T-cell clones before and after both primary and booster YFV17D yellow fever vaccination, bulk TCR alpha and beta repertoires underwent longitudinal sequencing. The cohort comprised two healthy male donors, one aged 18 to 29 and one aged 30 to 39 years. Blood was drawn at multiple timepoints before and after primary and secondary immunization, with bulk PBMC replicates and cell subsets isolated. Memory subsets were sorted on days 0, 15 and 45 and at 18 months following primary vaccination, and on days 0, 15 and 45 following the 30-year booster.

Including the terminal cysteine and phenylalanine, the CDR3 comprises 19 residues. The sequence is cut down to CDR3 DNA, 57 bases in frame from base 1. Relative to germline, V is 2 bases shorter and J is 0 bases shorter, with 17 bases between their ends. CDR1 and CDR2 were assigned from the germline V gene as SGHAT and FQNNGV. Overall study results and their limits: In the sorted memory subsets on day 0, nearly all of the vaccine-responding clonotypes fell below detection. Compared with the primary T-cell response, the secondary T-cell response was weaker but faster, peaking on day 5 rather than day 15. Most clones expanded after primary vaccination were re-detected after the booster (96% of CD4 and about 88% of CD8), suggesting broad memory maintenance. The study included only two donors, which limits how far the findings can be generalized. A small share of clonotypes occurred in both CD4 and CD8 compartments, likely arising from convergent recombination. FACS-sorted repertoires could contain abundant contaminating clonotypes from the bulk population, so computational filtering was required.

This clonotype was seen ten or more times. Qualities for individual bases were not recorded, and no much larger clone is one base off. The treatment or condition label of this sample denotes: live attenuated yellow fever vaccine strain. A standard Ficoll-Paque protocol was used to isolate PBMCs from peripheral blood. RNA from sorted memory subsets was extracted with the RNeasy Micro Kit. Synthesis of TCR cDNA relied on 5'RACE template switching, a step that introduced a universal primer site along with unique molecular identifiers. Priming for cDNA synthesis came from both the TCR alpha and TCR beta constant segments. Library amplification used two PCR steps, and the second PCR step added sample barcodes and sequencing adapters. Libraries were sequenced on Illumina HiSeq 2500 (2x100 bp) or NovaSeq (2x150 bp). On the authors' methods: Reads were demultiplexed and collapsed into UMI consensus sequences with MIGEC, and V(D)J alignment was performed with MiXCR. Vaccine-responding clonotypes were defined with edgeR using replicate PBMC samples, requiring FDR below 0.01 and a log2 fold change above 5 up to day 15. Each bulk clonotype received a CD4 or CD8 identity based on whether the sequenced CD4 or CD8 repertoire contained that clonotype at higher abundance. Clonotype frequencies in memory subsets were weighted by FACS-sorted cell numbers to estimate each clone's distribution across memory phenotypes. TCRdb cleaned the public reads at Q25 with fastp, built clones with MiXCR and kept in-frame beta chains. Every entry covers one CDR3 protein and lists the most common genes and DNA from its rows. TCRdb's processing, not the authors', yielded these V and J calls. The sample table records 13,000 or so distinct CDR3 sequences; roughly 4.6% of these occur just once. Around 50% of the sample belongs to the ten largest clones.

The TCR was taken from a man aged 25 to 40 who received the YFV17D yellow fever vaccine. The sequencing used PBMCs, either bulk or a sorted T-cell subset (CD4+, CD8+, memory, or dextramer-sorted; not recorded which), collected 45 days after the yellow fever booster vaccination. The sequence links TRBV11-2 to TRBJ2-6; a weak D assignment points to TRBD2 (6 bases agree). The CDR3 reads CASSLLLSGSSSGANVLTF. The DNA is TGTGCCAGCAGCTTATTACTTAGCGGATCGAGCTCTGGGGCCAACGTCCTGACTTTC.